This T cell receptor (beta chain) is drawn from a study of T cells expressing NK-cell markers. Looking at the study overall: Sequencing covered eight donors, seven HCMV-seropositive and one seronegative.

Looked up from germline, CDR1 is MGHRA and CDR2 is YSYEKL. The CDR3 length is 14 residues. Regarding this clonotype: The target antigen is unknown.

Study-wide results and caveats: Uncertainty persisted over the HCMV specificity of expanded NKG2C+ T cell clones.

From its re-call of the 5' RACE reads, TCRdb lists each CDR3 protein once, without DNA. Its table lists 150,000 to 200,000 distinct CDR3 sequences. The sequencing sample was made of blood T cells: a sorted CD56 or NKG2C T cell subset, CD4+ or CD8+ T cells, or bulk PBMC T cells (not recorded which). This sequence originates from a woman aged 18-70 years in good health. This chain links TRBV4-1 with TRBJ2-1. The CDR3 spells CASSQERALGEQFF.